This entry describes one T cell receptor beta chain. This specimen comes from a study of cytomegalovirus exposure and HLA in healthy donors. In germline, CDR1 is SGHAT, CDR2 FQNNGV. The length of the CDR3 is 15 residues. The V gene lost 1 base and the J gene lost 3 bases, with 13 bases spanning the gap. Primers for the PCR totalled 60 Vbeta and 13 Jbeta. The protocol was immunoSEQ multiplex PCR, while the TCRdb copy is restricted to in-frame clones and leaves out a portion. Among about 120,000 clones listed, 81% were seen once. This chain connects TRBV11-2 to TRBJ2-7, with D possibly TRBD1 on 6 matching bases. The TCR originated in a man in his forties in good health and CMV-seronegative. What was sequenced was PBMCs. The CDR3 protein is CASSLVWDTDYEQYF. The CDR3, as DNA: TGTGCCAGCAGCTTAGTATGGGACACTGACTACGAGCAGTACTTC.